This T cell receptor (beta chain) appears in the sequencing data of a study of graft-versus-host responses after intestinal transplantation (dated by TCRdb to the early 2020s). Regarding the study in general: Multivisceral, liver-intestinal, or isolated intestinal transplants were received by the recipients. All recipients received anti-thymocyte globulin induction followed by maintenance tacrolimus and steroids for around 3 years. After intestinal transplantation, graft-versus-host and host-versus-graft alloreactive T cell clones in the graft, circulation and bone marrow were tracked using bulk TCR-beta CDR3 sequencing. Alloreactive clones were identified by sequencing pre-transplant mixed lymphocyte reaction products and comparing these products with unstimulated pre-transplant donor and recipient T cells. A cohort of approximately 24 intestinal transplant recipients, including one retransplant, was enrolled, and a few patients lacking pretransplant specimens were excluded. A peak of at least 4% donor T cells among recipient peripheral blood mononuclear cells was the definition used for donor T cell macrochimerism. Rather than going through the commercial service, samples from three later patients were sequenced in-house on an Illumina MiSeq and processed with MiXCR.

Library construction relied on the immunoSEQ multiplex PCR assay. For most patients, genomic DNA was isolated using the Qiagen DNeasy Blood and Tissue Kit and was shipped frozen to Adaptive Biotechnologies for TCR sequencing. Adaptive Biotechnologies carried out high-throughput TCR-beta CDR3 sequencing of genomic DNA for most patients. In the original analysis: Adaptive's ImmunoSEQ software supplied the TCR sequencing data for about 18 patients, while MiXCR and VDJtools were used to process a few other patients. To correct CD4 versus CD8 sorting errors, any sequence found in both subsets at a frequency ratio below 5:1 was removed. CDR3 nucleotide sequences shared between donor and recipient were removed because their origin could not be assigned. Alloreactive clones required at least 2-fold expansion over unstimulated cells and minimum CFSE-low frequency of 0.002% (template counts) or 0.001% (read counts). Clones were considered mappable if detected in sequenced pre-transplant spleen, lymph node, or MLR CFSE-low populations of the donor or recipient. Cumulative frequency of alloreactive clones was calculated as a percentage of all sequences weighted by copy number. Imported from immuneACCESS, the table was reduced by TCRdb to in-frame sequences with V and J called. These copies leave out some clones; in studies compared against another copy, an unresolved V gene accounts for under half, and the cause of the remainder is not known. The V and J calls and clone size were taken over from that table, and D and trimming were inferred from the DNA. The sample contains approximately 97,000 clones, roughly 91% of them found a single time. Roughly 0.2% of the sample is held by the ten biggest clonotypes.

This clone was recorded only once. There is no known antigen for this receptor. The input lacks base qualities; no much larger clone sits a single base away. General conclusions and limits of the study: In the allografts of patients with donor T cell macrochimerism, GvH to HvG T cell clonal ratios were high. Peak levels of circulating GvH clones were associated with declines in HvG clones early after transplant. The conclusions were limited by the relatively low number and heterogeneity of the intestinal transplant patients. GvH clones were found in recipient bone marrow, and some of the GvH clones appeared earlier in ileal mucosa or blood, which is consistent with an intestinal mucosal origin.

The time point tag for this specimen amounts to: cells obtained before transplantation from donor or recipient. CD3+CD4+ and CD3+CD8+ populations were FACS-sorted from unstimulated pre-transplant donor and recipient cells taken from spleen or lymph nodes. The CDR3 runs 16 residues from the cysteine to the phenylalanine. Solely the CDR3 DNA is kept, with 48 bases framed from the first base. After removal of 5 bases from V and 1 base from J, the junction retains 3 bases not matched to a gene. CDR1 is given as MNHEY and CDR2 as SMNVEV, both from the germline V gene (reference sequence). The TCR originated in a human donor who was the organ donor for an intestinal transplant. The sequence is built from TRBV27 and TRBJ1-6, with TRBD1 matching 9 junction bases. The sequences come from unstimulated CD4+ T cells sorted from spleen or lymph node cells, collected before transplant. The nucleotide sequence is TGTGCCAGCAGTCCTGACAGGGGGTCCTATAATTCACCCCTCCACTTT. The encoded protein is CASSPDRGSYNSPLHF.